The following is a T cell receptor beta chain sequence with its context. Its antigen is unknown. This entry is derived from a study of long-term antiretroviral therapy in people with HIV. Study-wide findings and caveats: Clones that had undergone expansion before ART prevailed in the repertoire throughout all time points.

The V gene lost 5 bases and the J gene lost 3 bases, with 7 bases spanning the gap. The CDR3 has 13 residues. Germline V gene sequence: CDR1 SGHAT, CDR2 FQNNGV. It was version v3.0 of the immunoSEQ assay that was run at survey level. Sequenced by immunoSEQ multiplex PCR; TCRdb stores in-frame clones only, minus some. This sample has about 25,000 clones, with roughly 93% found just once. The TCR comes from a woman in her thirties or forties with HIV. The chain uses TRBV11-2 and TRBJ2-2; D not certain. Sequences were derived from unsorted PBMCs, sampled 7.6 years after starting antiretroviral therapy. CDR3 region: CASSQSYTGELFF. CDR3 nucleotides: TGTGCCAGCAGCCAGTCTTACACCGGGGAGCTGTTTTTT. Full variable domain (remainder filled in from reference TRBV11-2 and TRBJ2-2): EAGVAQSPRYKIIEKRQSVAFWCNPISGHATLYWYQQILGQGPKLLIQFQNNGVVDDSQLPKDRFSAERLKGVDSTLKIQPAKLEDSAVYLCASSQSYTGELFFGEGSRLTVL.